This is a list of T cell receptor beta chains from one sample in a study of blood T cell repertoires in COVID-19. Profiling relied on immunoSEQ multiplex PCR, and the TCRdb table lists in-frame clones only, not all of them. The sample includes around 97,000 clones, 84% of them seen just once. The sequenced sample consisted of peripheral blood. The receptors shown here come from a human donor in a cohort sampled during active COVID-19. Both conserved end residues are part of each CDR3. The D gene is left open where the match is weak. Clone size, where shown, is once, few, many, or a class for clones that have expanded.

j_gene,abundance,v_gene,d_gene,CDR3aa,CDR3nt
TRBJ2-1,-,TRBV19,TRBD2,CASSPGSSGGAGLFF,TGTGCCAGTAGCCCCGGGAGTAGCGGGGGGGCCGGACTATTCTTC
TRBJ2-6,-,TRBV7-2,-,CASRHGQGNSGANVLTF,TGTGCCAGCAGACACGGGCAGGGAAACTCTGGGGCCAACGTCCTGACTTTC
TRBJ2-7,-,TRBV30,TRBD1,CAWRATGGLGYEQYF,TGTGCCTGGAGGGCAACAGGGGGTCTAGGGTACGAGCAGTACTTC
TRBJ1-1,-,TRBV7-8,TRBD1,CASSLDRGYPEAFF,TGTGCCAGCAGCTTAGACAGGGGGTACCCTGAAGCTTTCTTT
TRBJ2-3,-,TRBV5-1,TRBD1,CASSLQGASTDTQYF,TGCGCCAGCAGCTTACAGGGGGCTAGCACAGATACGCAGTATTTT
TRBJ2-1,-,TRBV27,-,CASSSRTGSNEQFF,TGTGCCAGCAGTTCCCGCACAGGGTCCAATGAGCAGTTCTTC
TRBJ2-3,-,TRBV3-1/TRBV3-2,TRBD2,CASSRAGGGDTQYF,TGTGCCAGCAGCCGAGCGGGGGGCGGAGATACGCAGTATTTT
TRBJ1-1,-,TRBV27,-,CASSLGGLNWRMNTEAFF,TGTGCCAGCAGTTTAGGCGGCTTGAACTGGCGCATGAACACTGAAGCTTTCTTT
TRBJ2-7,-,TRBV19,TRBD1,CASSAQGAAEQYF,TGTGCCAGTAGTGCCCAGGGGGCGGCCGAGCAGTACTTC
TRBJ1-1,-,TRBV4-1,-,CASGGGRAEAFF,TGCGCCAGCGGCGGAGGGAGGGCTGAAGCTTTCTTT
TRBJ2-1,-,TRBV5-4,TRBD2,CASSLGSGGAYNEQFF,TGTGCCAGCAGCTTGGGTAGCGGGGGGGCCTACAATGAGCAGTTCTTC
TRBJ1-2,-,TRBV27,-,CATGPGVAYGYTF,TGTGCCACCGGCCCGGGGGTCGCCTATGGCTACACCTTC
TRBJ2-7,-,TRBV27,-,CASSFKRDKTYEQYF,TGTGCCAGCAGCTTCAAACGGGACAAGACCTACGAGCAGTACTTC
TRBJ2-7,medium-sized,TRBV7-2,TRBD2,CASSLRAGPVEQYF,TGTGCCAGCAGCCTGCGAGCGGGGCCAGTGGAGCAGTACTTC
TRBJ2-3,-,TRBV6-5,TRBD2,CASSSTGTTRNTQYF,TGTGCCAGCAGTTCCACCGGGACTACGCGAAATACGCAGTATTTT
TRBJ1-2,-,TRBV5-6,TRBD1,CASSWDRNYGYTF,TGTGCCAGCAGCTGGGACAGAAACTATGGCTACACCTTC
TRBJ1-2,-,TRBV5-1,TRBD1,CASSLDPGGIYGYTF,TGCGCCAGCAGCTTGGACCCAGGGGGCATCTATGGCTACACCTTC
TRBJ2-2,once,TRBV24-1,-,CATSDSRAGNTGELFF,TGTGCCACCAGTGATTCCCGGGCGGGGAACACCGGGGAGCTGTTTTTT
TRBJ2-7,once,TRBV11-3,-,CASSSTGSYEQYF,TGTGCCAGCAGCTCCACCGGGTCCTACGAGCAGTACTTC
TRBJ1-2,few,TRBV4-3,TRBD1,CASSQDSPGQGYGYTF,TGCGCCAGCAGCCAAGATTCCCCGGGACAGGGCTACGGCTACACCTTC
TRBJ1-1,-,TRBV7-9,TRBD1,CASSQSTGGGTEAFF,TGTGCCAGCAGTCAAAGTACAGGGGGCGGCACTGAAGCTTTCTTT
TRBJ2-4,-,TRBV6-9,TRBD1,CASSFGRQGGPPLAKNIQYF,TGTGCCAGCAGTTTTGGGAGACAGGGGGGACCACCTTTAGCCAAAAACATTCAGTACTTC
TRBJ2-2,-,TRBV18,-,CASSPPERTGELFF,TGTGCCAGCTCACCCCCCGAGCGGACCGGGGAGCTGTTTTTT
TRBJ1-1,-,TRBV2,TRBD1,CASGGQGGTEAFF,TGTGCCAGCGGAGGACAGGGTGGGACTGAAGCTTTCTTT
TRBJ1-5,-,TRBV2,TRBD1,CASSEGQSLGQPQHF,TGTGCCAGCAGTGAGGGACAGTCCTTGGGTCAGCCCCAGCATTTT
TRBJ2-7,-,TRBV6-1,TRBD1,CASSERDRSSYEQYF,TGTGCCAGCAGTGAACGGGACAGGAGCTCCTACGAGCAGTACTTC
TRBJ1-2,many,TRBV9,-,CASSAGVDYGYTF,TGTGCCAGCAGCGCGGGGGTAGACTATGGCTACACCTTC
TRBJ1-1,-,TRBV5-1,-,CASSLAGGNTEAFF,TGCGCCAGCAGCTTGGCCGGGGGGAACACTGAAGCTTTCTTT
TRBJ1-2,-,TRBV30,-,CACGPLTPGYTF,TGTGCCTGCGGACCCCTCACTCCTGGCTACACCTTC
TRBJ1-2,-,TRBV9,-,CASSVVNAGRCTF,TGTGCCAGCAGCGTAGTTAATGCGGGACGGTGCACCTTC
TRBJ1-5,-,TRBV19,-,CASSIVEVNQPQHF,TGTGCCAGTAGTATAGTAGAGGTAAATCAGCCCCAGCATTTT
TRBJ2-3,-,TRBV3-1/TRBV3-2,-,CASSPRRTDTQYF,TGTGCCAGCAGCCCAAGGAGGACAGATACGCAGTATTTT
TRBJ2-7,once,TRBV28,TRBD1,CASGRQGLDEQYF,TGTGCCAGCGGCCGACAGGGGTTGGACGAGCAGTACTTC
TRBJ2-7,-,TRBV7-7,-,CASSPGLAYYEQYF,TGTGCCAGCAGCCCGGGACTGGCCTACTACGAGCAGTACTTC
TRBJ1-1,-,TRBV2,-,CASSLGRMNTEAFF,TGTGCCAGCAGCCTAGGGAGGATGAACACTGAAGCTTTCTTT
TRBJ1-3,-,TRBV12-3/TRBV12-4,-,CASIRSSGNTIYF,TGTGCCAGCATTCGGAGCTCTGGAAACACCATATATTTT
TRBJ2-6,-,TRBV2,TRBD1,CASSPGGSGANVLTF,TGTGCCAGCAGTCCAGGGGGCTCTGGGGCCAACGTCCTGACTTTC
TRBJ2-6,-,TRBV24-1,-,CATSGVGARGKLTGANVLTF,TGTGCCACCAGTGGTGTGGGGGCCAGGGGTAAGTTGACTGGGGCCAACGTCCTGACTTTC
TRBJ2-2,-,TRBV18,-,CASSPYSGEGELFF,TGTGCCAGCTCACCCTACTCGGGTGAGGGGGAGCTGTTTTTT
TRBJ2-2,few,TRBV6-5,-,CASSTGAGTGELFF,TGTGCCAGCAGTACTGGGGCTGGGACCGGGGAGCTGTTTTTT
TRBJ2-3,-,TRBV5-1,TRBD1,CASSRGQGGTDTQYF,TGCGCCAGCAGCCGGGGACAGGGAGGGACAGATACGCAGTATTTT
TRBJ2-2,few,TRBV6-6,-,CASSQQNTGELFF,TGTGCCAGCAGCCAACAGAACACCGGGGAGCTGTTTTTT
TRBJ1-2,-,TRBV6-5,-,CASRRDSSIGYTF,TGTGCCAGCAGGAGGGATTCTTCTATTGGCTACACCTTC
TRBJ2-2,-,TRBV6-6,-,CASSSRVGAGELFF,TGTGCCAGCAGTAGCCGGGTTGGCGCCGGGGAGCTGTTTTTT
TRBJ2-1,-,TRBV7-3,TRBD2,CASSPQGAGVYNEQFF,TGTGCCAGCAGCCCCCAGGGAGCGGGGGTCTACAATGAGCAGTTCTTC
TRBJ1-2,-,TRBV2,-,CASSQRPGGYTF,TGTGCCAGCAGTCAAAGACCGGGGGGCTACACCTTC
TRBJ2-2,-,TRBV12-5,-,CASATLGTASGPGELFF,TGTGCTAGTGCTACCCTTGGGACTGCCTCGGGCCCCGGGGAGCTGTTTTTT
TRBJ2-3,-,TRBV5-1,TRBD2,CASSLGGGLTDTQYF,TGCGCCAGCAGCTTGGGCGGGGGGCTCACAGATACGCAGTATTTT
TRBJ2-5,-,TRBV7-9,-,CASSFFRPGGETQYF,TGTGCCAGCAGCTTTTTTCGTCCCGGGGGTGAGACCCAGTACTTC
TRBJ2-1,-,TRBV12-3/TRBV12-4,TRBD1,CASSLGQGVEQFF,TGTGCCAGCAGTCTGGGACAGGGAGTTGAGCAGTTCTTC
TRBJ2-7,-,TRBV7-2,TRBD2,CASSLGGGNKAYEQYF,TGTGCCAGCAGCTTAGGGGGAGGGAATAAGGCCTACGAGCAGTACTTC
TRBJ1-4,once,TRBV19,-,CASSWRNTFSSNEKLFF,TGTGCCAGTAGTTGGCGGAACACGTTTTCCTCGAATGAAAAACTGTTTTTT
TRBJ2-3,once,TRBV12-5,-,CASGLAGTDTQYF,TGTGCTAGTGGTTTGGCGGGTACAGATACGCAGTATTTT
TRBJ1-1,-,TRBV29-1,-,CSVDGLMNTEAFF,TGCAGCGTTGACGGACTCATGAACACTGAAGCTTTCTTT
TRBJ2-3,-,TRBV7-8,TRBD2,CASRAGGGGWTDTQYF,TGTGCCAGCAGAGCCGGGGGGGGCGGATGGACAGATACGCAGTATTTT